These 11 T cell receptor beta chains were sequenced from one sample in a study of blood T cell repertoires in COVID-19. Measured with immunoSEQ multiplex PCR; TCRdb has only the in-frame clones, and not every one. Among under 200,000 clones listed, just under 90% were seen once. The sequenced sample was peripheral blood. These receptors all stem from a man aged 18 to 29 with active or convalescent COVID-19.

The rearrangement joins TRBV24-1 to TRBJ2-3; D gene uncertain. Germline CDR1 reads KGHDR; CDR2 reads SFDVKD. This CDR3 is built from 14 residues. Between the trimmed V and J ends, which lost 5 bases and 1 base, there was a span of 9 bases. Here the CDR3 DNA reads TGTGCCACCAGTGGCCTTCCGGGCACAGATACGCAGTATTTT. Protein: CATSGLPGTDTQYF.

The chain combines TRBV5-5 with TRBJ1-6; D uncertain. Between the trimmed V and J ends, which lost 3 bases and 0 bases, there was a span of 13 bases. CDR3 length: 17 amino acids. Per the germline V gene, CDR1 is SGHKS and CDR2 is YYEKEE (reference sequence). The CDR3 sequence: CASSYRRPSSYNSPLHF. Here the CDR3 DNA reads TGTGCCAGCAGCTACCGGCGGCCAAGCTCCTATAATTCACCCCTCCACTTT.

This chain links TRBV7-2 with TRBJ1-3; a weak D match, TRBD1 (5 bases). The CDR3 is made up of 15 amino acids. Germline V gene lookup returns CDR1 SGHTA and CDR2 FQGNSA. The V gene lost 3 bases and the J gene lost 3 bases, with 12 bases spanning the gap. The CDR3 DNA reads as TGTGCCAGCAGCTTTGGGTCAGGGCGTGGAAACACCATATATTTT. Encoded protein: CASSFGSGRGNTIYF.

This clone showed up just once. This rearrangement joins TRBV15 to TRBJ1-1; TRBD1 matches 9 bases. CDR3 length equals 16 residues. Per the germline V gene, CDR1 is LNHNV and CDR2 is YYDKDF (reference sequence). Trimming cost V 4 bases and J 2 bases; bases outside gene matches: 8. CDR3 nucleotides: TGTGCCACCAGCACACTCCCGGGACAGGGAAACACTGAAGCTTTCTTT. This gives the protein CATSTLPGQGNTEAFF.

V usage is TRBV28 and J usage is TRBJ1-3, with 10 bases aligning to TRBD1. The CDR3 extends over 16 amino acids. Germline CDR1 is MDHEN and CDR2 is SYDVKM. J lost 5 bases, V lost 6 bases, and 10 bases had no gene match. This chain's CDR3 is CASRRDRGPFRNTIYF. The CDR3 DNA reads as TGTGCCAGCAGGCGAGACAGGGGGCCTTTTAGAAACACCATATATTTT. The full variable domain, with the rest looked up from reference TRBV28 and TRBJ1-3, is DVKVTQSSRYLVKRTGEKVFLECVQDMDHENMFWYRQDPGLGLRLIYFSYDVKMKEKGDIPEGYSVSREKKERFSLILESASTNQTSMYLCASRRDRGPFRNTIYFGEGSWLTVV.

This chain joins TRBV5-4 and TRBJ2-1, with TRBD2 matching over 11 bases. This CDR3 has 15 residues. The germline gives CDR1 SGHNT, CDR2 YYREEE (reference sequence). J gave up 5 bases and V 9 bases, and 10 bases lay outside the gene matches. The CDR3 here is CAISSGRRSHNEQFF. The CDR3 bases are TGTGCCATATCTAGCGGGAGGAGGTCGCACAATGAGCAGTTCTTC.

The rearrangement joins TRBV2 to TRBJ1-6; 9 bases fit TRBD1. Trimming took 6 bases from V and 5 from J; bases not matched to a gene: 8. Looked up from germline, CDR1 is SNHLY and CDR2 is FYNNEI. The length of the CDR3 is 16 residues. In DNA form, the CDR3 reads TGTGCCAGCAGAGACGGGACAGGGCGACATAATTCACCCCTCCACTTT. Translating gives CASRDGTGRHNSPLHF.

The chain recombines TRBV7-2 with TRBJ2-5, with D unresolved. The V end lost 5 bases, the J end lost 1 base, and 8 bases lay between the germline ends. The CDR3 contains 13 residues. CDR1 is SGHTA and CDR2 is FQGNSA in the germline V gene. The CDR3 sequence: CASSRSSQETQYF. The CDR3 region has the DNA TGTGCCAGCAGCCGATCTAGCCAAGAGACCCAGTACTTC.

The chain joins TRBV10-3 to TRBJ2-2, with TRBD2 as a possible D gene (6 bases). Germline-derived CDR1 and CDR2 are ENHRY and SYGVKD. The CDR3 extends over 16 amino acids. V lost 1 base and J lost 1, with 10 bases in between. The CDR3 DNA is TGTGCCATCAGTGAGTTGGGGGGATTGAACACCGGGGAGCTGTTTTTT. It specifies CAISELGGLNTGELFF.

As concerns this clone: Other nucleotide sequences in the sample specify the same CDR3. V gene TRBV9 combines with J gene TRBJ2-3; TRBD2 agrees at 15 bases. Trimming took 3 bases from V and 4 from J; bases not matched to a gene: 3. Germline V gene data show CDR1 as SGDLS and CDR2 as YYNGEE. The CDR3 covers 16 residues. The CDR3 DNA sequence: TGTGCCAGCAGCGCGGGACTAGCGGGAGGTCCAGATACGCAGTATTTT. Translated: CASSAGLAGGPDTQYF.

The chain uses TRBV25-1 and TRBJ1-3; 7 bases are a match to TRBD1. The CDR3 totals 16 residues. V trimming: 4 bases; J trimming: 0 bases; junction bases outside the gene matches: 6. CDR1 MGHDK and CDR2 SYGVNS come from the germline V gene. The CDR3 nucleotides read TGTGCCAGCAGTGCGGGACAGCGAAGCTCTGGAAACACCATATATTTT. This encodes CASSAGQRSSGNTIYF.